This T cell receptor beta chain was retrieved from a study of blood T cell repertoires in COVID-19. On the study more broadly: The study drew acute and convalescent COVID-19 samples from the United States, Italy and Spain. Sources were T cells, B-cell-depleted T cells, or PBMCs; the material itself was cDNA or gDNA.

Per the study methods: Scientists estimated how many nucleated cells there were by amplifying reference gene primers. Profiled with immunoSEQ multiplex PCR; TCRdb holds only in-frame clones, not every one. V, J and clone size derive from that table, while D and trimming were established from the DNA sequence. The table has about 58,000 clones, more than 75% seen once. Germline V gene data show CDR1 as LGHDT and CDR2 as YNNKEL (reference sequence). This CDR3 spans 15 amino acids. With 4 bases removed from V and 6 bases from J, the gap between germline ends came to 16 bases. The sample consisted of peripheral blood. This chain joins TRBV3-1 (or the pseudogene TRBV3-2) and TRBJ1-5; D is unclear. The sequence was collected from a man aged 35 to 55 with active COVID-19. The CDR3 loop is CASSPVGGRGQPQHF. Written as DNA, the CDR3 is TGTGCCAGCAGCCCTGTGGGAGGGCGCGGTCAGCCCCAGCATTTT.